This TCR beta chain was recovered during a study of T cell changes during pregnancy in multiple sclerosis. The repertoire was sequenced with immunoSEQ multiplex PCR; TCRdb's copy has only in-frame clones and lacks some. In the table there are some 32,000 clones, roughly nine tenths of which are singletons. The sequence was collected from a female donor with multiple sclerosis, enrolled in a pregnancy study. Sequences were derived from CD8+ T cells from peripheral blood mononuclear cells, sampled in the second trimester of pregnancy.

The CDR3 loop reads CSVLYTANYGYTF. CDR3 sequence (DNA): TGCAGCGTCCTTTACACAGCAAACTATGGCTACACCTTC. The chain couples TRBV29-1 to TRBJ1-2; D ambiguous. In germline, CDR1 is SQVTM, CDR2 ANQGSEA. CDR3 length: 13 amino acids. Trimming removed 6 bases at V and 2 bases at J, with 13 bases between.